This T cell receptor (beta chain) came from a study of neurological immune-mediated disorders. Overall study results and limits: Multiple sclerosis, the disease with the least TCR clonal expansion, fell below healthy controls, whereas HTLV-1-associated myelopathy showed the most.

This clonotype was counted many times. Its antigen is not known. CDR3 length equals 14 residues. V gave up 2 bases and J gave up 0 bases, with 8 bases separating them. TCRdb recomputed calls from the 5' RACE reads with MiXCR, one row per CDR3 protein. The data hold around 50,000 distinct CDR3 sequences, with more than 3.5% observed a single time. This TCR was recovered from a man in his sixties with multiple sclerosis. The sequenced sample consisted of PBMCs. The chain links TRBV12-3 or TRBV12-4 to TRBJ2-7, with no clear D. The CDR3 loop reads CASSLSHSSYEQYF. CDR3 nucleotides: TGTGCCAGCAGTTTATCTCACAGCTCCTACGAGCAGTACTTC.